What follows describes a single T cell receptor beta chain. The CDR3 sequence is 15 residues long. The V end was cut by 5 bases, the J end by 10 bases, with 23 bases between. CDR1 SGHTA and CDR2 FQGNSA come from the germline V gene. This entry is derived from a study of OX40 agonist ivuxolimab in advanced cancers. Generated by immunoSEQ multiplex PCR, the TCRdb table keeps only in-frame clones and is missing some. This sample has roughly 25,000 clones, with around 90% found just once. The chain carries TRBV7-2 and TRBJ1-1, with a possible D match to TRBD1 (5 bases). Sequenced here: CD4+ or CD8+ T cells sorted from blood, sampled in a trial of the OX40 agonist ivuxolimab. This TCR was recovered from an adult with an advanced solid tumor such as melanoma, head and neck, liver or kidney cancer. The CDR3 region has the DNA TGTGCCAGCAGCCCGAGAAATTTGGGACCAAGGGGAGCTTTCTTT. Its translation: CASSPRNLGPRGAFF. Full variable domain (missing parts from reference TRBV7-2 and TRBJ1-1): GAGVSQSPSNKVTEKGKDVELRCDPISGHTALYWYRQSLGQGLEFLIYFQGNSAPDKSGLPSDRFSAERTGGSVSTLTIQRTQQEDSAVYLCASSPRNLGPRGAFFGQGTRLTVV.